Presented here are 30 T cell receptor beta chains from one specimen sequenced in a study of OX40 agonist ivuxolimab in advanced cancers. Libraries were prepared by immunoSEQ multiplex PCR; TCRdb keeps only in-frame clonotypes and omits some of them. The table lists tens of thousands of clones, approximately 75% of them singletons. This sample comprised CD4+ or CD8+ T cells sorted from blood, obtained in a trial of the OX40 agonist ivuxolimab. The source is an adult with an advanced solid tumor such as melanoma, head and neck, liver or kidney cancer.

This chain links TRBV7-9 with TRBJ2-3; D is unclear. The CDR3 spans 13 residues. V was trimmed by 1 base and J by 2 bases, leaving 4 bases between them. Germline V lookup: CDR1 SEHNR, CDR2 FQNEAQ (reference sequence). CDR3 in amino acids: CASSLDSTDTQYF. Here the CDR3 DNA reads TGTGCCAGCAGCTTAGACTCCACAGATACGCAGTATTTT.

Comment on this clone: One junction end disagrees with the germline gene, perhaps due to a read error. The rearrangement links TRBV28 to TRBJ2-4; no definite D call. The CDR3 loop spans 13 amino acids. Germline V gene lookup returns CDR1 MDHEN and CDR2 SYDVKM. The CDR3 reads CASSPSRTARSDF. Here the CDR3 DNA reads TGTGCCAGCAGTCCCTCCCGGACCGCACGGTCGGACTTC. The full variable domain, with the rest looked up from reference TRBV28 and TRBJ2-4, is DVKVTQSSRYLVKRTGEKVFLECVQDMDHENMFWYRQDPGLGLRLIYFSYDVKMKEKGDIPEGYSVSREKKERFSLILESASTNQTSMYLCASSPSRTARSDFGAGTRLSVL.

The chain joins TRBV4-2 to TRBJ2-3; 10 bases line up with TRBD2. V was clipped by 7 bases and J by 1 base; unmatched bases: 17. The CDR3 extends over 19 amino acids. The germline V gene encodes CDR1 LGHNA and CDR2 YNFKEQ. The CDR3 here is CASTSLTAGGSSRTDTQYF. The CDR3 DNA follows: TGTGCCAGCACAAGTCTGACAGCGGGGGGGAGTTCGCGCACAGATACGCAGTATTTT.

The gene calls are TRBV14 and TRBJ1-2, with D possibly TRBD1 on 5 matching bases. This CDR3 contains 15 residues. Germline V gene data show CDR1 as SGHDN and CDR2 as FVKESK. The V end was cut by 1 base, the J end by 2 bases, with 11 bases between. The CDR3 here is CASSQVNRQNYGYTF. CDR3 bases: TGTGCCAGCAGCCAAGTCAACAGGCAGAACTATGGCTACACCTTC.

The gene calls are TRBV6-5 and TRBJ1-2, with 7 bases lining up with TRBD1. This CDR3 spans 14 amino acids. Germline lookup yields CDR1 MNHEY and CDR2 SVGAGI. Trimming took 6 bases from V and 8 from J; bases not matched to a gene: 12. CDR3 in amino acids: CASRQGQRVPGYTF. The CDR3, as DNA: TGTGCCAGCAGACAGGGACAGCGGGTGCCCGGCTACACCTTC.

The CDR3 is CASSEGGLASYEQYF. In DNA, the CDR3 is TGTGCCAGCAGTGAAGGGGGACTGGCCTCCTACGAGCAGTACTTC. The rearrangement links TRBV6-1 to TRBJ2-7, with D possibly matching TRBD2 (6 bases). In germline, CDR1 is MNHNS, CDR2 SASEGT. V was shortened by 1 base and J by 0 bases, with 10 bases between the two germline ends. CDR3 length equals 15 residues.

The chain is built from TRBV5-6 and TRBJ2-5; D is ambiguous. Germline CDR1 reads SGHDT; CDR2 reads YYEEEE. This CDR3 is built from 14 residues. The germline V and J ends were trimmed by 5 bases and 5 bases, with 16 bases remaining between them. The CDR3 DNA reads TGTGCCAGCAGTTTCCGCGGCCCAAGGGAGACCCAGTACTTC. Its translation: CASSFRGPRETQYF.

This clone was found a few times. The J gene is TRBJ2-4, the V gene TRBV19; 12 bases are shared with TRBD2. Trimming at V came to 6 bases and at J to 0 bases, leaving 9 bases not matched to a gene. Germline CDR1 LNHDA, CDR2 SQIVND (reference sequence). The CDR3 length is 18 residues. The CDR3 nucleotides are TGTGCCAGTAGCCCGGGACTAGCGGGCCCCCTAGCCAAAAACATTCAGTACTTC. It yields the protein CASSPGLAGPLAKNIQYF.

The rearrangement uses TRBV10-2 and TRBJ1-5; D call uncertain. Between the trimmed V and J ends, which lost 3 bases and 6 bases, there was a span of 9 bases. The CDR3 length is 13 residues. Germline V gene data show CDR1 as WSHSY and CDR2 as SAAADI. Here the CDR3 reads CASSDRAGQPQHF. CDR3 nucleotides: TGCGCCAGCAGTGATAGGGCCGGTCAGCCCCAGCATTTT.

The chain joins TRBV18 to TRBJ2-5; D is ambiguous. The V end lost 6 bases, the J end lost 2 bases, and 10 bases lay between the germline ends. Per the germline V gene, CDR1 is KGHSH and CDR2 is LQKENI. The CDR3 loop spans 13 amino acids. In DNA form, the CDR3 reads TGTGCCAGCTCGCAACAGATACAAGAGACCCAGTACTTC. It translates to CASSQQIQETQYF.

This sequence joins TRBV2 and TRBJ1-1; D gene unclear. The CDR3 covers 14 residues. Germline CDR1 SNHLY, CDR2 FYNNEI. Deletions cut 7 bases from V and 0 bases from J, with 12 bases between. The CDR3 nucleotides read TGTGCCAGCATCCTACGGGAAATGAACACTGAAGCTTTCTTT. It specifies CASILREMNTEAFF. The full variable domain, its missing parts supplied by reference TRBV2 and TRBJ1-1, is EPEVTQTPSHQVTQMGQEVILRCVPISNHLYFYWYRQILGQKVEFLVSFYNNEISEKSEIFDDQFSVERPDGSNFTLKIRSTKLEDSAMYFCASILREMNTEAFFGQGTRLTVV.

This chain connects TRBV19 to TRBJ1-2, with 7 bases fitting TRBD1. The CDR3 sequence is 15 residues long. J lost 0 bases, V lost 7 bases, and 8 bases had no gene match. Looked up from germline, CDR1 is LNHDA and CDR2 is SQIVND (reference sequence). The CDR3 region has the DNA TGTGCCAGTACCTATGACAGGGAAGCTAACTATGGCTACACCTTC. It specifies CASTYDREANYGYTF.

V gene TRBV5-1 combines with J gene TRBJ2-1; D may correspond to TRBD1 or TRBD2 (5 bases each). The germline CDR1 and CDR2 sequences are SGHRS and YFSETQ. This CDR3 is built from 13 residues. Trimming stripped 7 bases from V and 5 bases from J, with 13 bases between. The CDR3 loop is CASGWGKDNEQFF. The CDR3 coding sequence is TGCGCCAGCGGGTGGGGGAAGGACAATGAGCAGTTCTTC.

The chain links TRBV27 to TRBJ2-3; 11 positions agree with TRBD1. Per germline, CDR1 MNHEY and CDR2 SMNVEV (reference sequence). This CDR3 spans 16 amino acids. V gave up 3 bases and J gave up 5 bases; unmatched junction bases: 7. The CDR3 sequence is CASSFLRTGGIDTQYF. The CDR3 region has the DNA TGTGCCAGCAGTTTTCTCCGGACAGGGGGCATAGATACGCAGTATTTT.

V is TRBV6-1 and J is TRBJ2-2, with 12 nucleotides matching TRBD2. The CDR3 is 18 amino acids. V shed 3 bases, J shed 6 bases, and the junction held 11 bases outside the gene matches. Germline lookup yields CDR1 MNHNS and CDR2 SASEGT. CDR3 coding DNA: TGTGCCAGCAGTGACCCGAATCCTAGCGGGGGGGCCGCCGGGGAGCTGTTTTTT. Amino acid sequence: CASSDPNPSGGAAGELFF.

The chain has TRBV10-3 and TRBJ1-2; D is possibly TRBD1 (5 bases). V lost 2 bases and J 5 bases, leaving 9 bases between the germline ends. CDR1 is ENHRY, CDR2 SYGVKD, per germline. This CDR3 comprises 13 residues. This CDR3 reads CAISETGRYGYTF. In DNA form, the CDR3 reads TGTGCCATCAGTGAGACAGGACGGTATGGCTACACCTTC.

V gene TRBV5-1 combines with J gene TRBJ2-7, with D possibly being TRBD1 (5 bases). Trimming cost V 1 base and J 1 base, with 24 bases left between them. The CDR3 consists of 19 residues. The germline V gene encodes CDR1 SGHRS and CDR2 YFSETQ. The CDR3 DNA follows: TGCGCCAGCAGCTTGAACCTGCATTCACCCACAGGTCGTTCCTACGAGCAGTACTTC. Its protein product is CASSLNLHSPTGRSYEQYF.

This sequence joins TRBV6-5 and TRBJ2-5; the D gene is possibly TRBD1 (5 bases). Germline values: CDR1 MNHEY, CDR2 SVGAGI. With 9 bases removed from V and 2 bases from J, the gap between germline ends came to 10 bases. The CDR3 is 12 amino acids. For the CDR3, the DNA is TGTGCCAGTAGGGCAGGGCAAGAGACCCAGTACTTC. Translation gives CASRAGQETQYF.

This chain connects TRBV27 to TRBJ2-7; 10 bases fit TRBD2. This CDR3 comprises 15 residues. V dropped 5 bases and J dropped 2; count of bases not matched to a gene: 6. The germline CDR1 and CDR2 sequences are MNHEY and SMNVEV (reference sequence). CDR3 DNA: TGTGCCAGCAGTACCCGAGCGGGGGGGCCCTACGAGCAGTACTTC. Its translation: CASSTRAGGPYEQYF.

This chain links TRBV6-5 with TRBJ2-2, with 7 bases identical to TRBD2. Trimming cost V 0 bases and J 6 bases; bases outside gene matches: 7. This CDR3 comprises 16 residues. Germline CDR1 reads MNHEY; CDR2 reads SVGAGI. The CDR3 bases are TGTGCCAGCAGTTACTCGTCGGGGGGAGTTTCCGGGGAGCTGTTTTTT. Its translation: CASSYSSGGVSGELFF.

The chain joins TRBV6-5 to TRBJ2-5; D is unresolved. V was pared by 0 bases and J by 2 bases, with 4 bases between. CDR3 size: 13 residues. Germline assignment: CDR1 MNHEY and CDR2 SVGAGI. The chain's CDR3 is CASSYSPQETQYF. The DNA for the CDR3 is TGTGCCAGCAGTTACTCCCCGCAAGAGACCCAGTACTTC.

This rearrangement joins TRBV14 to TRBJ2-1, with 9 bases identical to TRBD1. Trimming at V came to 3 bases and at J to 2 bases, leaving 20 bases not matched to a gene. Germline V gene lookup returns CDR1 SGHDN and CDR2 FVKESK. The CDR3 loop spans 21 amino acids. CDR3 sequence reads: CASSHPKTGTGTSGPYNEQFF. The CDR3 DNA reads as TGTGCCAGCAGCCACCCGAAGACCGGGACAGGGACAAGTGGACCCTACAATGAGCAGTTCTTC. Full variable domain (remainder filled in from reference TRBV14 and TRBJ2-1): EAGVTQFPSHSVIEKGQTVTLRCDPISGHDNLYWYRRVMGKEIKFLLHFVKESKQDESGMPNNRFLAERTGGTYSTLKVQPAELEDSGVYFCASSHPKTGTGTSGPYNEQFFGPGTRLTVL.

The rearrangement uses TRBV5-8 and TRBJ2-3, with 8 bases aligning to TRBD2. CDR1 is SGHTS, CDR2 YDEGEE, per germline. V dropped 5 bases and J dropped 2; count of bases not matched to a gene: 7. The CDR3 sequence is 15 residues long. CDR3 region: CASRSGGTTTDTQYF. The CDR3 coding sequence is TGTGCCAGCAGATCGGGGGGGACAACCACAGATACGCAGTATTTT.

Details on this clone: One end of the junction fails to match germline, which may point to a read error. The sample contains more than one DNA sequence encoding this CDR3. The V and J genes are TRBV2 and TRBJ1-5; the D is unclear. The CDR3 length is 15 residues. Germline values: CDR1 SNHLY, CDR2 FYNNEI. CDR3 nucleotides: TGTGCCAGCAGTGTAGGCGTCGATAGCAATCAACCCCAGCATTTT. Protein: CASSVGVDSNQPQHF.

The chain combines TRBV11-2 with TRBJ1-5; D is uncertain. Between the trimmed V and J ends, which lost 2 bases and 5 bases, there was a span of 7 bases. In germline, CDR1 is SGHAT, CDR2 FQNNGV. This CDR3 contains 13 residues. The CDR3 DNA sequence: TGTGCCAGCAGCTTAAGCCCCGATCAGCCCCAGCATTTT. This gives the protein CASSLSPDQPQHF.

This clone appeared a few times. One junction end does not reproduce the germline sequence, and a read error may be involved. The CDR3 is CASTLLGQMNTGELFF. The CDR3, as DNA: TGTGCCAGCACCTTACTGGGGCAGATGAACACCGGGGAGCTGTTTTTT. The J gene is TRBJ2-2, the V gene TRBV11-2, with D perhaps TRBD1 (5 bases). CDR1 and CDR2 (germline): SGHAT, FQNNGV. This CDR3 contains 16 residues.

The chain recombines TRBV6-5 with TRBJ1-2; weak D call: TRBD1 (6 bases). Per the germline V gene, CDR1 is MNHEY and CDR2 is SVGAGI. Trimming took off 5 bases at V and 8 bases at J, with 18 bases between the two ends. This CDR3 contains 14 residues. The CDR3: CASSPKPGQSGYTF. CDR3 sequence (DNA): TGTGCCAGCAGTCCAAAACCCGGACAGTCAGGCTACACCTTC.

The chain combines TRBV11-2 with TRBJ1-5; no definite D call. Germline CDR1 and CDR2: SGHAT and FQNNGV. The CDR3 is made up of 13 amino acids. V lost 3 bases to trimming and J lost 2 bases, with 5 bases between them. The CDR3 DNA follows: TGTGCCAGCAGCTTGCCAGGCAATCAGCCCCAGCATTTT. The encoded protein is CASSLPGNQPQHF.

The chain has TRBV27 and TRBJ2-3, with a possible D match to TRBD1 (5 bases). Germline CDR1 reads MNHEY; CDR2 reads SMNVEV (reference sequence). Trimming left V 5 bases short and J 3 bases short, with 15 bases between. CDR3 length equals 15 residues. The CDR3 loop reads CASSPDRRATDTQYF. The CDR3 nucleotides read TGTGCCAGCAGTCCCGACAGAAGGGCTACAGATACGCAGTATTTT.

Only a few counts were recorded for this clone. This chain joins TRBV7-9 and TRBJ2-7; D remains unclear. The V end was cut by 3 bases, the J end by 0 bases, with 9 bases between. Germline V gene sequence: CDR1 SEHNR, CDR2 FQNEAQ (reference sequence). The CDR3 has 14 residues. CDR3 protein: CASSLGTVSYEQYF. The DNA for the CDR3 is TGTGCCAGCAGCTTGGGTACAGTCTCCTACGAGCAGTACTTC.